What follows are 26 T cell receptor beta chains derived from one specimen sequenced in a study of OX40 agonist ivuxolimab in advanced cancers. Assay: immunoSEQ multiplex PCR; the TCRdb copy retains only in-frame clones and omits some. This sample yields over 65,000 clones, of which about four fifths are seen a single time; roughly 0.5% belongs to the top ten. Sequencing used CD4+ or CD8+ T cells sorted from blood, obtained in a trial of the OX40 agonist ivuxolimab. The receptors were sampled from an adult with an advanced solid tumor such as melanoma, head and neck, liver or kidney cancer.

V and J are TRBV4-1 and TRBJ2-3; TRBD1 matches 9 bases. CDR1 MGHRA and CDR2 YSYEKL come from the germline V gene. This CDR3 is 16 amino acids long. Losses at the gene ends were 5 bases for V and 0 bases for J; bases not matched to a gene: 6. For the CDR3, the DNA is TGCGCCAGCAGCTTCAGGACAGGGGCCAGCACAGATACGCAGTATTTT. It is translated as CASSFRTGASTDTQYF.

The J gene is TRBJ2-5, the V gene TRBV7-8; TRBD1 agrees at 7 bases. Losses at the gene ends were 5 bases for V and 2 bases for J; bases not matched to a gene: 5. This CDR3 spans 14 amino acids. CDR1 and CDR2 from the germline V gene are SGHVS and FQNEAQ. Written as DNA, the CDR3 is TGTGCCAGCAGCCGGGGACAGCAACAAGAGACCCAGTACTTC. Residues: CASSRGQQQETQYF.

The chain carries TRBV7-2 and TRBJ2-5; D possibly matches TRBD1 or TRBD2 (5 bases each). CDR3 size: 14 residues. The V gene lost 5 bases and the J gene lost 5 bases, with 15 bases spanning the gap. CDR1 and CDR2 (germline): SGHTA, FQGNSA. CDR3 DNA: TGTGCCAGCAGCGCCCGGACGGGGCGGGAGACCCAGTACTTC. Its translation: CASSARTGRETQYF.

The gene calls are TRBV9 and TRBJ2-5; perhaps TRBD1 as D (6 bases). In germline, CDR1 is SGDLS, CDR2 YYNGEE. The germline V and J ends were trimmed by 4 bases and 0 bases, with 13 bases remaining between them. The CDR3 totals 15 residues. The CDR3 protein is CASSTRDTYQETQYF. The CDR3 nucleotides read TGTGCCAGCAGCACGAGGGACACGTACCAAGAGACCCAGTACTTC.

The gene calls are TRBV10-2 and TRBJ2-3; 9 bases fit TRBD1. The V segment lost 4 bases and the J segment 9 bases; nucleotides outside the gene matches: 2. In germline, CDR1 is WSHSY, CDR2 SAAADI. CDR3 length: 12 residues. The DNA for the CDR3 is TGCGCCAGCAGTGGGGACAGGGAGACGCAGTATTTT. This translates into CASSGDRETQYF.

The chain employs TRBV6-5 and TRBJ1-2, with 10 bases lining up with TRBD1. CDR1 MNHEY and CDR2 SVGAGI come from the germline V gene. The CDR3 sequence is 16 residues long. V shed 0 bases, J shed 7 bases, and the junction held 8 bases outside the gene matches. This CDR3 is CASSYSIGTGDAGYTF. CDR3 coding DNA: TGTGCCAGCAGTTACTCAATTGGGACAGGGGATGCTGGCTACACCTTC.

The chain joins TRBV6-5 to TRBJ1-5; no firm D call. The CDR3 runs to 14 residues. Trimming cost V 2 bases and J 6 bases, with 11 bases left between them. CDR1 MNHEY and CDR2 SVGAGI come from the germline V gene. The CDR3 sequence is CASSYRALGQPQHF. The CDR3 region has the DNA TGTGCCAGCAGTTACCGGGCCCTGGGTCAGCCCCAGCATTTT.

V and J are TRBV2 and TRBJ2-5; no definite D call. CDR1 is SNHLY and CDR2 is FYNNEI in the germline V gene. The CDR3 extends over 11 amino acids. Trimming pared 1 base from V and 3 bases from J, leaving 0 bases between. DNA for the CDR3: TGTGCCAGCAGTGAAGAAGAGACCCAGTACTTC. It codes for CASSEEETQYF.

This clone was counted a few times. The chain uses TRBV7-2 and TRBJ1-1, with D maybe TRBD1 (6 bases). V was trimmed by 5 bases and J by 2 bases, leaving 9 bases between them. The CDR3 has 13 amino acids. Per the germline V gene, CDR1 is SGHTA and CDR2 is FQGNSA. The CDR3 DNA sequence: TGTGCCAGCAGCACACAGGGAAACACTGAAGCTTTCTTT. It specifies CASSTQGNTEAFF.

The V call is TRBV15, the J call TRBJ2-1; TRBD2 agrees at 14 bases. The CDR3 is 20 amino acids. The V gene's germline CDR1 is LNHNV and CDR2 YYDKDF (reference sequence). V gave up 2 bases and J gave up 1 base; unmatched junction bases: 10. The CDR3 region is CATSRTLGTSGSRSYNEQFF. The CDR3 DNA reads TGTGCCACCAGCAGAACCCTCGGGACTAGCGGGAGTAGGTCCTACAATGAGCAGTTCTTC.

V is TRBV18 and J is TRBJ1-1; tentatively, D is TRBD1 (6 bases). The CDR3 consists of 14 residues. Looked up from germline, CDR1 is KGHSH and CDR2 is LQKENI. Trimming left V 3 bases short and J 5 bases short, with 13 bases between. CDR3 in amino acids: CASSPRGGRTEAFF. The CDR3 coding sequence is TGTGCCAGCTCACCCCGGGGGGGGCGGACTGAAGCTTTCTTT.

The CDR3 is CASSDAGEVETQYF. The CDR3 region has the DNA TGCGCCAGCAGCGACGCTGGGGAGGTGGAGACCCAGTACTTC. V and J are TRBV5-1 and TRBJ2-5; D is possibly TRBD2 (6 bases). CDR3 length: 14 amino acids. Deletions cut 4 bases from V and 5 bases from J, with 15 bases between. Germline lookup yields CDR1 SGHRS and CDR2 YFSETQ.

The gene calls are TRBV5-1 and TRBJ2-2; TRBD1 agrees at 7 bases. Trimming cost V 4 bases and J 6 bases; bases outside gene matches: 12. The CDR3 contains 16 residues. The germline gives CDR1 SGHRS, CDR2 YFSETQ. The CDR3 nucleotides are TGCGCCAGCAGCCCCGTGGGAACAGGGGCCGCCGGGGAGCTGTTTTTT. Protein sequence: CASSPVGTGAAGELFF.

V gene TRBV21-1 combines with J gene TRBJ2-7; the table's D call TRBD2 went unverified against the DNA. TRBV21-1 is given as a pseudogene. The CDR3 loop spans 23 amino acids. This chain's CDR3 is CASSKEKSWSRRDGSGNSYEQYF. The CDR3 nucleotides read TGTGCCAGCAGCAAAGAAAAGAGCTGGTCGAGGCGGGATGGTAGCGGTAACTCCTACGAGCAGTACTTC.

For the CDR3, the DNA is TGTGCCAGCTCACCCGGGGCGGAGAACACTGAAGCTTTCTTT. Protein sequence: CASSPGAENTEAFF. This rearrangement joins TRBV18 to TRBJ1-1, with D possibly TRBD1 on 5 matching bases. The CDR3 has 14 amino acids. Germline CDR1 reads KGHSH; CDR2 reads LQKENI. Trimming stripped 3 bases from V and 1 base from J, with 9 bases between.

The chain couples TRBV14 to TRBJ2-7; TRBD2 matches 10 bases. Germline V CDR1 and CDR2: SGHDN, FVKESK. With V trimmed by 1 base and J by 3 bases, 9 bases remained unmatched. This CDR3 contains 17 residues. DNA of the CDR3: TGTGCCAGCAGCCAAGGTTTGGGGCTAGCGGGAGTCTACGAGCAGTACTTC. Translation: CASSQGLGLAGVYEQYF.

The chain links TRBV7-3 to TRBJ1-2; D may be TRBD1 (5 bases). Trimming left V 5 bases short and J 2 bases short, with 12 bases between. The CDR3 has 14 residues. Germline V gene lookup returns CDR1 SGHTA and CDR2 FQGTGA. The CDR3 region is CASSPTPGNYGYTF. The CDR3 DNA reads TGTGCCAGCAGCCCCACCCCAGGGAACTATGGCTACACCTTC.

This sequence joins TRBV11-3 and TRBJ2-2; possibly TRBD1 for D (5 bases). V was trimmed by 1 base and J by 0 bases, leaving 12 bases between them. Germline CDR1 is SGHNT and CDR2 is YENEEA. The CDR3 consists of 17 residues. The CDR3 bases are TGTGCCAGCAGCTTAGCTGGGTGGACACCGAACACCGGGGAGCTGTTTTTT. Translation: CASSLAGWTPNTGELFF.

V usage is TRBV19 and J usage is TRBJ2-5, with 14 bases matching TRBD2. The CDR3 runs 18 residues. The trim removed 5 bases at V and 1 base at J, leaving 9 bases unmatched. CDR1 is LNHDA, CDR2 SQIVND, per germline (reference sequence). The CDR3 DNA follows: TGTGCCAGTAGTCCGGGACTAGCGGGGGCGGCACTCCAAGAGACCCAGTACTTC. Translation gives CASSPGLAGAALQETQYF.

The J gene is TRBJ2-7, the V gene TRBV11-2, with 8 bases that match TRBD1. V shed 3 bases, J shed 3 bases, and the junction held 7 bases outside the gene matches. CDR1 SGHAT and CDR2 FQNNGV come from the germline V gene. The CDR3 loop spans 15 amino acids. As DNA, the CDR3 is TGTGCCAGCAGCTTGGTTCAGGGGGCCTTCTACGAGCAGTACTTC. This translates into CASSLVQGAFYEQYF. Full variable domain (missing parts from reference TRBV11-2 and TRBJ2-7): EAGVAQSPRYKIIEKRQSVAFWCNPISGHATLYWYQQILGQGPKLLIQFQNNGVVDDSQLPKDRFSAERLKGVDSTLKIQPAKLEDSAVYLCASSLVQGAFYEQYFGPGTRLTVT.

The chain has TRBV6-1 and TRBJ1-3, with D uncertain. The CDR3 runs to 16 residues. The V end was cut by 1 base, the J end by 0 bases, with 10 bases between. From germline, CDR1 is MNHNS and CDR2 SASEGT. CDR3 region: CASSEDYSHSGNTIYF. Written as DNA, the CDR3 is TGTGCCAGCAGTGAAGATTATTCCCACTCTGGAAACACCATATATTTT.

The gene calls are TRBV10-3 and TRBJ1-6; TRBD1 is a possible D gene (5 bases). Germline V gene sequence: CDR1 ENHRY, CDR2 SYGVKD. V gave up 3 bases and J gave up 8 bases, with 14 bases separating them. There are 15 residues in the CDR3. The CDR3 DNA reads as TGTGCCATCAGTGAAGGGCAGGGATCATATTCACCCCTCCACTTT. It encodes CAISEGQGSYSPLHF.

The chain combines TRBV6-6 with TRBJ1-1, with D maybe TRBD1 (5 bases). CDR1 is MNHNY, CDR2 SVGAGI, per germline (reference sequence). Trimming shortened V by 6 bases and J by 4 bases, and 21 bases separated the two germline ends. The CDR3 covers 16 residues. The CDR3 DNA is TGTGCCAGCAGGCCAGGGTACGGGGTCGGTGGCACTGAAGCTTTCTTT. This gives the protein CASRPGYGVGGTEAFF.

The chain uses TRBV7-2 and TRBJ1-2; maybe TRBD1 (5 bases). Germline assignment: CDR1 SGHTA and CDR2 FQGNSA. The CDR3 is 13 amino acids. Trimming pared 2 bases from V and 6 bases from J, leaving 10 bases between. Here the CDR3 DNA reads TGTGCCAGCAGCTTATTACGAGGGGATGGCTACACCTTC. It yields the protein CASSLLRGDGYTF. Full variable domain (outside the CDR3, taken from reference TRBV7-2 and TRBJ1-2): GAGVSQSPSNKVTEKGKDVELRCDPISGHTALYWYRQSLGQGLEFLIYFQGNSAPDKSGLPSDRFSAERTGGSVSTLTIQRTQQEDSAVYLCASSLLRGDGYTFGSGTRLTVV.

CDR3 amino acids: CASSVSPAGANVLTF. For the CDR3, the DNA is TGTGCCAGCAGCGTATCCCCCGCTGGGGCCAACGTCCTGACTTTC. The rearrangement joins TRBV9 to TRBJ2-6; D is unresolved. CDR3 size: 15 residues. Trimming shortened V by 1 base and J by 2 bases, and 7 bases separated the two germline ends. From germline, CDR1 is SGDLS and CDR2 YYNGEE. The variable domain in full, with the rest retrieved from reference TRBV9 and TRBJ2-6, is DSGVTQTPKHLITATGQRVTLRCSPRSGDLSVYWYQQSLDQGLQFLIQYYNGEERAKGNILERFSAQQFPDLHSELNLSSLELGDSALYFCASSVSPAGANVLTFGAGSRLTVL.

This chain uses TRBV5-1 with TRBJ1-3; D is possibly TRBD1 (5 bases). Germline lookup yields CDR1 SGHRS and CDR2 YFSETQ. The CDR3 sequence is 14 residues long. V lost 5 bases and J lost 0, with 9 bases in between. Here the CDR3 reads CASSQGGSGNTIYF. The CDR3 region has the DNA TGCGCCAGCAGTCAGGGAGGCTCTGGAAACACCATATATTTT.